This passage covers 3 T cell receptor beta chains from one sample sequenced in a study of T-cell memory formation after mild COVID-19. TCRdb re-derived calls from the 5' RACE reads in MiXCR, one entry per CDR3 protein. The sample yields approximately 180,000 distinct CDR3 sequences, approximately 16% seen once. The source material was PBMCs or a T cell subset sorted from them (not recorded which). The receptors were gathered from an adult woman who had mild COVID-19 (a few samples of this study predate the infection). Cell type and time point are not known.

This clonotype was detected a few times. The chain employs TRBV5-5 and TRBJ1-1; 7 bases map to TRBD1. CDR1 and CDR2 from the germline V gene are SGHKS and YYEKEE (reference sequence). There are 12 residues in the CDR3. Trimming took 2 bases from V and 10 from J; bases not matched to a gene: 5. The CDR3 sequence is CASSFRGGPAFF. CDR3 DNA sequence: TGTGCCAGCAGCTTCAGGGGGGGCCCAGCTTTCTTT. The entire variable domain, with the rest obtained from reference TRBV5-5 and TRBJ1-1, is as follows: DAGVTQSPTHLIKTRGQQVTLRCSPISGHKSVSWYQQVLGQGPQFIFQYYEKEERGRGNFPDRFSARQFPNYSSELNVNALLLGDSALYLCASSFRGGPAFFGQGTRLTVV.

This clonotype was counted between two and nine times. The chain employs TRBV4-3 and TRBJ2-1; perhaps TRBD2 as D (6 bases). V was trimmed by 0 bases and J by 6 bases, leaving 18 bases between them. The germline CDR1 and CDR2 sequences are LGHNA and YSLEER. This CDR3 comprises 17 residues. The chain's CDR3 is CASSQEAAGTDRNEQFF. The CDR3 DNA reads TGCGCCAGCAGCCAAGAAGCCGCCGGGACTGACCGCAATGAGCAGTTCTTC.

Written as DNA, the CDR3 is TGTGCCAGCAGCGCCCGACAGGGAGTAGTGGATGAAAAACTGTTTTTT. It yields the protein CASSARQGVVDEKLFF. J is TRBJ1-4 and V is TRBV7-9, with TRBD1 identical over 7 bases. V shed 5 bases and J 6 bases; nucleotides not matched to a gene: 12. This CDR3 region has 16 residues. The germline CDR1 and CDR2 sequences are SEHNR and FQNEAQ (reference sequence).